This T cell receptor beta chain comes out of a study of T cells expressing NK-cell markers. From the 5' RACE reads, TCRdb lists one entry per CDR3 protein and no DNA. Here the sample table reports about 160,000 distinct CDR3 sequences. Germline V gene lookup returns CDR1 SQVTM and CDR2 ANQGSEA. This CDR3 region has 21 residues. Input material: blood T cells: a sorted CD56 or NKG2C T cell subset, CD4+ or CD8+ T cells, or bulk PBMC T cells (not recorded which). The receptor comes from a woman between 18 and 75 years old in good health. The chain employs TRBV29-1 and TRBJ2-1; the D gene TCRdb calls, TRBD2, cannot be checked with no DNA. The CDR3 spells CSVVGPGPKERDFSSYNEQFF.